The sequence of this T cell receptor (beta chain) was determined in a study of regulatory T cells in long-lasting Graves disease. V was trimmed by 10 bases and J by 3 bases, leaving 16 bases between them. Germline V gives CDR1 MDHEN, CDR2 SYDVKM. The CDR3 runs to 14 residues. Libraries of TCR beta came from iRepertoire HTBI primers plus Arm-PCR of CDR3 regions. One entry per CDR3 protein results from TCRdb running MiXCR on the multiplex PCR reads. Among 450,000 or so distinct CDR3 sequences listed, less than 25% were seen once. Time point reported: persistent/refractory GD, antithyroid drugs over 5 years with positive TRAb. PBMC-extracted RNA yielded the TCR library. Patients were from an endocrinology department in Xi'an, China. With regard to this clonotype: A read error may explain this, as a much larger clone is one base away.

The sample in question was peripheral blood mononuclear cells (PBMCs), obtained when the disease was refractory, from a patient treated with antithyroid drugs. The source of this sequence is a female donor with Graves disease. The chain is built from TRBV28 and TRBJ1-5; D perhaps matches TRBD1 (5 bases). The CDR3 bases are TGTGCCAATTCCAAACAGGTCCACAATCAGCCCCAGCATTTT. This encodes CANSKQVHNQPQHF. Variable domain in full (rest from reference TRBV28 and TRBJ1-5): DVKVTQSSRYLVKRTGEKVFLECVQDMDHENMFWYRQDPGLGLRLIYFSYDVKMKEKGDIPEGYSVSREKKERFSLILESASTNQTSMYLCANSKQVHNQPQHFGDGTRLSIL.